This T cell receptor (beta chain) came from a study of blood T cell repertoires in COVID-19. Clones were read by immunoSEQ multiplex PCR, and TCRdb kept only the in-frame ones, dropping some. The sample has about 180,000 clones, about 84% seen once. The sequenced sample was peripheral blood. The clonotype was recovered from a human donor in a cohort sampled during active COVID-19.

Here the CDR3 reads CASSSTGGSGNEQFF. The CDR3 DNA reads TGTGCCAGCAGTTCGACAGGGGGTTCGGGCAATGAGCAGTTCTTC. The V gene is TRBV6-5, the J gene TRBJ2-1; 9 bases are a match to TRBD1. The CDR3 runs to 15 residues. Unmatched junction bases numbered 7, after V lost 4 bases and J lost 6 bases. From germline, CDR1 is MNHEY and CDR2 SVGAGI.